This T cell receptor beta chain is drawn from a study of blood T cell repertoires in COVID-19. On the study more broadly: Samples came from the United States, Italy and Spain, spanning acute and convalescent COVID-19. From T cells, B-cell-depleted T cells, or PBMCs came the material, which was cDNA or gDNA.

The germline gives CDR1 SGHTA, CDR2 FQGNSA. The CDR3 is 14 residues long. Trimming shortened V by 6 bases and J by 1 base, and 10 bases separated the two germline ends. Original analysis: Estimated nucleated cell counts came from reference gene primer amplification. Profiled with immunoSEQ multiplex PCR; TCRdb holds only in-frame clones, not every one. V, J and clone size are those of that table, while D and trimming were read from the DNA. There are some 370,000 clones in the sample; 90% occur only once, and 6.5% lies in the top ten. V gene TRBV7-2 combines with J gene TRBJ2-1; D perhaps matches TRBD1 (6 bases). Sequenced material: peripheral blood. The clonotype originates from a man between 18 and 29 years old with active or convalescent COVID-19. CDR3 sequence reads: CASSEQGSYNEQFF. The CDR3 nucleotides are TGTGCCAGCAGTGAACAGGGTTCCTACAATGAGCAGTTCTTC.